This T cell receptor beta chain was documented in a study of T cell responses to AZD1222 COVID-19 vaccine. Regarding the study as a whole: Reports say nearly half of spike-specific TCRs go after unmutated variant regions.

Profiled with immunoSEQ multiplex PCR; TCRdb holds only in-frame clones, not every one. The sample yields about 200,000 clones, more than 80% seen once. Germline assignment: CDR1 MNHEY and CDR2 SVGEGT. The CDR3 has 12 residues. V dropped 4 bases and J dropped 6 bases, with 8 bases sitting between them. As to this clone: Its specificity is not known.

This receptor was obtained from an adult who received the MenACWY meningococcal vaccine as a control. The source material was peripheral blood, sampled 28 days after the second dose of the MenACWY control vaccine. This rearrangement joins TRBV6-2 or TRBV6-3 to TRBJ2-3, with D unresolved. CDR3 region: CASSSTVDTQYF. The CDR3 DNA follows: TGTGCCAGCAGTTCGACGGTGGATACGCAGTATTTT.